This TCR beta chain was recorded in a study of vaccination and CD4 T cells after COVID-19. Of note for this clonotype: Its matching antigen is unknown.

The Oncomine TCR Beta short-read assay sequenced DNA from cultured CD4+ T cells. TCRdb re-derived calls from the PCR reads in MiXCR, one entry per CDR3 protein. The sample carries around 21,000 distinct CDR3 sequences, 40% to 50% recorded once. The CDR3 is 13 amino acids. From germline, CDR1 is DFQATT and CDR2 SNEGSKA (reference sequence). V shed 3 bases and J shed 7 bases, with 15 bases lying between them. The time point is: late sampling 161 to 241 days after vaccination in a few convalescent patients. Treatment denoted: roughly nine-day PBMC culture with coronavirus spike peptide pools or control peptides (ViraFEST assay).

Sequencing was performed on CD4+ T cells from blood, cultured in vitro, taken about 7 months after SARS-CoV-2 vaccination. V usage is TRBV20-1 and J usage is TRBJ1-1; maybe TRBD1 (5 bases). The receptor's source is a human donor who had recovered from COVID-19. The CDR3 DNA reads TGCAGTGCTAGGGGGATTGGGGGAGGTGAAGCTTTCTTT. Its protein is CSARGIGGGEAFF.